The 17 T cell receptor beta chains below were found in one sample sequenced in a study of post-analysis software for immune sequencing data. Findings and limits, study-wide: Higher frequency in patients than in controls was seen for about five TRBV segments, with TRBV5-6, TRBV5-1 and TRBV20-1 among them.

Presence of unique molecular identifiers characterized the TCR beta cDNA libraries. TCRdb reprocessed the PCR reads via MiXCR and lists one record per CDR3 protein. Of about 540,000 distinct CDR3 sequences in the sample, around 34% were seen once. These receptors lack a known antigen. Sequencing input: blood. These receptors were collected from a girl aged 2-17 years with multiple sclerosis.

Only a few counts were recorded for this clonotype. The V and J genes are TRBV4-1 and TRBJ1-2; D is unclear. V gave up 3 bases and J gave up 8 bases, with 19 bases separating them. The CDR3 totals 15 residues. Looked up from germline, CDR1 is MGHRA and CDR2 is YSYEKL. As DNA, the CDR3 is TGCGCCAGCAGCCAGACCCTTACAGAGCCCTTGGGCTACACCTTC. It is translated as CASSQTLTEPLGYTF.

This clonotype occurred many times. This sequence joins TRBV12-3 or TRBV12-4 and TRBJ2-7; 7 nucleotides agree with TRBD1. V shed 5 bases, J shed 0 bases, and the junction held 7 bases outside the gene matches. The CDR3 runs to 15 residues. The CDR3 DNA follows: TGTGCCAGCAGTACCCTAGGACAGGTCTCCTACGAGCAGTACTTC. It specifies CASSTLGQVSYEQYF.

This clonotype was observed a few times. The chain links TRBV6-5 to TRBJ1-2, with 7 positions matching TRBD1. Per germline, CDR1 MNHEY and CDR2 SVGAGI. The CDR3 sequence is 16 residues long. V dropped 0 bases and J dropped 4; count of bases not matched to a gene: 8. The chain's CDR3 is CASSYSLRGPPYGYTF. DNA of the CDR3: TGTGCCAGCAGTTACTCGCTAAGGGGGCCTCCCTATGGCTACACCTTC.

This clonotype turned up a few times. The chain combines TRBV20-1 with TRBJ1-2; TRBD1 might be the D (6 bases). Trimming removed 5 bases from V and 7 bases from J, with 23 bases in between. Germline-derived CDR1 and CDR2 are DFQATT and SNEGSKA (reference sequence). The CDR3 totals 15 residues. The CDR3 is CSALPGHQKIVGYTF. As DNA, the CDR3 is TGCAGTGCTCTCCCGGGACATCAGAAAATAGTTGGCTACACCTTC.

The chain links TRBV13 to TRBJ2-7; D gene unclear. The CDR3 has 12 amino acids. V dropped 5 bases and J dropped 6 bases, with 11 bases sitting between them. Germline CDR1 is PRHDT and CDR2 is FYEKMQ (reference sequence). The CDR3 is CASSLQLGEQYF. CDR3 in DNA: TGTGCCAGCAGCCTGCAATTGGGCGAGCAGTACTTC.

This clonotype has a handful of counts. This rearrangement joins TRBV24-1 to TRBJ1-5; a weak D match, TRBD1 (6 bases). Trimming shortened V by 5 bases and J by 6 bases, and 16 bases separated the two germline ends. CDR1 is KGHDR and CDR2 is SFDVKD in the germline V gene. The CDR3 is 15 amino acids. CDR3 in DNA: TGTGCCACCAGTGGGTCCGGGGGCAGAGGTCAGCCCCAGCATTTT. It encodes CATSGSGGRGQPQHF.

The chain couples TRBV28 to TRBJ2-7; D remains unclear. Germline V gene data show CDR1 as MDHEN and CDR2 as SYDVKM. The V end was cut by 6 bases, the J end by 2 bases, with 14 bases between. The CDR3 has 14 amino acids. The CDR3 DNA reads TGTGCCAGCAGCACCCAGGTGCTCACCTACGAGCAGTACTTC. This translates into CASSTQVLTYEQYF.

Only a few counts were recorded for this clonotype. CDR3 nucleotides: TGTGCCAGCAGCCAAGGGGTAGACGAGACCCAGTACTTC. Its translation: CASSQGVDETQYF. The rearrangement joins TRBV3-1 to TRBJ2-5; no definite D call. Germline CDR1 reads LGHDT; CDR2 reads YNNKEL (reference sequence). Trimming left V 1 base short and J 5 bases short, with 8 bases between. The CDR3 runs to 13 residues.

V is TRBV20-1 and J is TRBJ1-2; 11 nucleotides match TRBD1. Trimming at V came to 4 bases and at J to 3 bases, leaving 10 bases not matched to a gene. This CDR3 region has 16 residues. CDR1 DFQATT and CDR2 SNEGSKA come from the germline V gene (reference sequence). The CDR3 region is CSATKDRGLSYYGYTF. The CDR3 bases are TGCAGTGCTACCAAGGACAGGGGGCTTTCTTACTATGGCTACACCTTC.

This clonotype was counted between two and nine times. CDR3 coding DNA: TGTGCCAGCAGTGAATGGCCCGACGAGCAGTACTTC. Its translation: CASSEWPDEQYF. The chain is built from TRBV6-1 and TRBJ2-5; D is uncertain. The J call is in doubt because the DNA end fits TRBJ2-7 better. CDR3 size: 12 residues. The germline V gene has CDR1 MNHNS and CDR2 SASEGT.

This clonotype was picked up a small number of times. The V call is TRBV7-2, the J call TRBJ2-1, with TRBD2 as a possible D gene (5 bases). Germline values: CDR1 SGHTA, CDR2 FQGNSA. The CDR3 runs to 14 residues. Trimming left V 1 base short and J 7 bases short, with 11 bases between. For the CDR3, the DNA is TGTGCCAGCAGCTTAGATTTTAGCGAAAATGAGCAGTTCTTC. It codes for CASSLDFSENEQFF. Full variable domain (outside the CDR3, taken from reference TRBV7-2 and TRBJ2-1): GAGVSQSPSNKVTEKGKDVELRCDPISGHTALYWYRQSLGQGLEFLIYFQGNSAPDKSGLPSDRFSAERTGGSVSTLTIQRTQQEDSAVYLCASSLDFSENEQFFGPGTRLTVL.

There are a few counts of this clonotype. J is TRBJ1-2 and V is TRBV3-1; no clear D. Germline V gene lookup returns CDR1 LGHDT and CDR2 YNNKEL (reference sequence). Trimming took 1 base from V and 5 from J, leaving 14 bases between them. The CDR3 covers 15 residues. CDR3 amino acids: CASSQASPGLYGYTF. The DNA for the CDR3 is TGTGCCAGCAGCCAAGCCTCCCCAGGTCTATATGGCTACACCTTC.

This clonotype has just a few counts. This sequence joins TRBV29-1 and TRBJ1-2, with TRBD1 as a possible D gene (6 bases). This CDR3 spans 14 amino acids. V was pared by 4 bases and J by 4 bases, with 16 bases between. Germline V gives CDR1 SQVTM, CDR2 ANQGSEA. As DNA, the CDR3 is TGCAGCGTTGTGACAGGCCAACACCCCTATGGCTACACCTTC. Encoded protein: CSVVTGQHPYGYTF.

The chain combines TRBV6-1 with TRBJ2-3, with D maybe TRBD2 (7 bases). The V end lost 7 bases, the J end lost 4 bases, and 12 bases lay between the germline ends. Germline V lookup: CDR1 MNHNS, CDR2 SASEGT. The CDR3 sequence is 13 residues long. The CDR3 DNA reads TGTGCCAGCAATCCGGGGGGCCCAGATACGCAGTATTTT. Its translation is CASNPGGPDTQYF.

J is TRBJ2-1 and V is TRBV10-3; 8 bases are a match to TRBD1. After removal of 4 bases from V and 4 bases from J, the junction contained 3 bases not matched to a gene. Germline values: CDR1 ENHRY, CDR2 SYGVKD. The CDR3 is 14 amino acids. DNA of the CDR3: TGTGCCATCAGTGTACAGGGGGAATACAATGAGCAGTTCTTC. Amino acids: CAISVQGEYNEQFF.

This chain links TRBV27 with TRBJ1-2; D is unresolved. V lost 4 bases to trimming and J lost 4 bases, with 10 bases between them. CDR1 is MNHEY, CDR2 SMNVEV, per germline (reference sequence). The CDR3 is 13 amino acids. The CDR3 DNA follows: TGTGCCAGCAGTTCCGTTCCAGCCTATGGCTACACCTTC. It specifies CASSSVPAYGYTF.

The chain uses TRBV27 and TRBJ2-7; D is ambiguous. The V and J ends lost 6 bases and 4 bases respectively, with 13 bases between them. This CDR3 is built from 13 residues. The germline V gene encodes CDR1 MNHEY and CDR2 SMNVEV (reference sequence). The CDR3 region has the DNA TGTGCCAGCAGCCCCAAAGGAGATTACGAGCAGTACTTC. Protein product: CASSPKGDYEQYF.